This T cell receptor beta chain was identified in a study of human T cells and chemical hapten exposure. Across the study: On around 2 cm by around 2 cm of upper inner arm skin, sensitization was performed with 2% DPC. Chiefly women, the patients showed alopecia areata, totalis or universalis.

Time point specified: patch test 1, 2 weeks after DPC sensitization. Treatment reported: therapeutic diphenylcyclopropenone sensitization with weekly scalp DPC. The study used a library that attached unique molecular identifiers to individual cDNA molecules. In the original processing: Samples ranged from about 23,224 to 700,000 TCRs, with a median of roughly 93,000. TCRdb fed the RACE reads into MiXCR, producing one record per CDR3 protein. The V and J calls follow TCRdb's processing rather than the paper's. This repertoire shows around 50,000 distinct CDR3 sequences, about 10% found once; its top ten account for around 4.5%. This clonotype was detected ten times or more. The sample in question was whole blood, obtained in connection with sensitization to the hapten diphenylcyclopropenone (DPC). This TCR derives from a woman aged 45-59 years with alopecia areata. Some clones in this sample may be carry-over from other donors' samples.

CDR3 sequence: CASSFFAGRGQTNEKLFF. The CDR3 DNA is TGTGCCAGCAGTTTTTTCGCAGGGAGGGGACAAACTAATGAAAAACTGTTTTTT. This chain connects TRBV12-3 or TRBV12-4 to TRBJ1-4, with TRBD1 as a possible D gene (6 bases). The V and J ends lost 3 bases and 1 base respectively, with 18 bases between them. The CDR3 is made up of 18 amino acids.